Given below is one T cell receptor (beta chain) in context. The antigen remains undetermined. CDR3 size: 16 residues. Each single cDNA molecule received a unique molecular identifier. TCRdb re-called the 5' RACE reads with MiXCR, one entry per CDR3 protein. The top ten hold 1.1% of the sample, which has approximately 73,000 distinct CDR3 sequences, about 13% seen once. The data were obtained in a study of early T cells in non-severe SARS-CoV-2 infection. Study-wide context: Bulk RNA from unsorted whole blood was sequenced; chains were unpaired.

Overall study findings and caveats: Comparison of clonotypes with VDJdb favored anti-spike CD8 responses while missing private and CD4 specificities.

This sequence was found in an adult who was a healthcare worker with PCR-confirmed SARS-CoV-2 infection or an uninfected control (not recorded which). The V call is TRBV21-1, the J call TRBJ2-7. TRBV21-1 is noted as a pseudogene. What was sequenced was whole blood. The CDR3 coding sequence is TGTGCCAGCAGCAAAAGTCACTCACCTTTTCACTACGAGCAGTACTTC. This gives the protein CASSKSHSPFHYEQYF.